Here is one T cell receptor (beta chain) with its context. The source of the sample is a study of cytomegalovirus exposure and HLA in healthy donors. In the PCR, 60 Vbeta and 13 Jbeta primers were used. TCRdb's copy holds only in-frame clones and misses some; the assay was immunoSEQ multiplex PCR. This repertoire shows tens of thousands of clones, around 80% found once; its top ten account for just under 2.5%. The source material was PBMCs. This TCR came from a male donor in good health and CMV-seropositive.

The DNA for the CDR3 is TGTGCCAGCAGCTTAGTAACGGGGGTTGGCAAAAACATTCAGTACTTC. Translation gives CASSLVTGVGKNIQYF. The V gene is TRBV7-9, the J gene TRBJ2-4; D might be TRBD2 (6 bases). The CDR3 runs 16 residues. V was pared by 1 base and J by 3 bases, with 13 bases between. CDR1 is SEHNR and CDR2 is FQNEAQ in the germline V gene (reference sequence).